The present T cell receptor beta chain was sequenced within a study of T cell changes during pregnancy in multiple sclerosis. The method was immunoSEQ multiplex PCR; TCRdb's version includes in-frame clones alone and lacks a portion of them. There are 75,000 to 100,000 clones in the sample; around 91% occur only once, and roughly 1.7% lies in the top ten. Only one count was recorded for this clone. The germline V gene has CDR1 SQVTM and CDR2 ANQGSEA. The J segment lost 9 bases and the V segment lost 6 bases, leaving 11 bases of the junction unmatched. The CDR3 covers 13 residues. Source: peripheral blood, taken after pregnancy. This sequence joins TRBV29-1 and TRBJ2-1; 7 nucleotides agree with TRBD1. The source is a female donor in good health, enrolled as a control in a pregnancy study. The CDR3 nucleotides are TGCAGCGTCCGTCCCGGGACAGTGGCTGAGCAGTTCTTC. Translating it yields CSVRPGTVAEQFF.